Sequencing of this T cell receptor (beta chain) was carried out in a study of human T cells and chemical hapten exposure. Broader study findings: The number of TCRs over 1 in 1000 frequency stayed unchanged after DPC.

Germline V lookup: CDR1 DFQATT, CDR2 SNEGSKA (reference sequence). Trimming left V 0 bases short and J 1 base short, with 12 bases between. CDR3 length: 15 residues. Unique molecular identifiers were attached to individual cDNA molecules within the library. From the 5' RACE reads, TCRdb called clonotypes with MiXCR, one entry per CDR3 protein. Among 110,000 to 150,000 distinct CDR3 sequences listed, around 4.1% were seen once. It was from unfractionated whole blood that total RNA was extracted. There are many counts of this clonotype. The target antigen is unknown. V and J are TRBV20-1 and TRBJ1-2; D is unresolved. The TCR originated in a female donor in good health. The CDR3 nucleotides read TGCAGTGCTAGAGATGAGGAACATCTTAACTATGGCTACACCTTC. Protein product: CSARDEEHLNYGYTF.